One sample yielded the 27 T cell receptor beta chains listed below, sequenced in a study of cytomegalovirus exposure and HLA in healthy donors. It was with 60 Vbeta and 13 Jbeta primers that the PCR ran. The protocol was immunoSEQ multiplex PCR, while the TCRdb copy is restricted to in-frame clones and leaves out a portion. Found here are around 50,000 clones, just under 85% of them singletons; the top ten hold over 1.5%. Sequencing was carried out using PBMCs. The receptors were gathered from a man in his forties or fifties in good health and CMV-seronegative.

The chain employs TRBV5-1 and TRBJ1-6; 12 positions agree with TRBD1. Germline CDR1 SGHRS, CDR2 YFSETQ. The CDR3 length is 16 residues. V gave up 0 bases and J gave up 9 bases; unmatched junction bases: 4. CDR3 amino acids: CASSLAGDRGLSPLHF. As DNA, the CDR3 is TGCGCCAGCAGCTTGGCCGGGGACAGGGGGCTTTCACCCCTCCACTTT.

The rearrangement links TRBV28 to TRBJ1-5; 9 nucleotides align to TRBD1. Germline V gives CDR1 MDHEN, CDR2 SYDVKM. J gave up 4 bases and V 7 bases, and 2 bases lay outside the gene matches. CDR3 length: 13 amino acids. CDR3 sequence reads: CASKQGANQPQHF. The CDR3 coding sequence is TGTGCCAGCAAACAGGGGGCTAATCAGCCCCAGCATTTT.

CDR3 bases: TGTGCCAGTAGTGCAGAGGGACAGGACGCTTATGGCTACACCTTC. It is translated as CASSAEGQDAYGYTF. The rearrangement joins TRBV19 to TRBJ1-2; the match to TRBD1 covers 8 bases. The germline CDR1 and CDR2 sequences are LNHDA and SQIVND (reference sequence). This CDR3 has 15 amino acids. V trimming: 5 bases; J trimming: 5 bases; junction bases outside the gene matches: 10.

The chain is built from TRBV19 and TRBJ2-6; D gene unclear. The CDR3 length is 13 residues. Germline values: CDR1 LNHDA, CDR2 SQIVND (reference sequence). V lost 4 bases and J 1 base, leaving 2 bases between the germline ends. The CDR3 region has the DNA TGTGCCAGTAGTACGTCTGGGGCCAACGTCCTGACTTTC. It specifies CASSTSGANVLTF. The full variable domain, completed using reference TRBV19 and TRBJ2-6, is DGGITQSPKYLFRKEGQNVTLSCEQNLNHDAMYWYRQDPGQGLRLIYYSQIVNDFQKGDIAEGYSVSREKKESFPLTVTSAQKNPTAFYLCASSTSGANVLTFGAGSRLTVL.

The rearrangement joins TRBV27 to TRBJ1-2; D is perhaps TRBD1 (6 bases). Germline CDR1 is MNHEY and CDR2 is SMNVEV (reference sequence). This CDR3 is built from 13 residues. The V gene lost 6 bases and the J gene lost 6 bases, with 14 bases spanning the gap. The chain's CDR3 is CASSRTAQDGYTF. The CDR3 nucleotides are TGTGCCAGCAGCCGGACAGCTCAGGATGGCTACACCTTC.

The gene calls are TRBV27 and TRBJ2-5, with 11 bases lining up with TRBD2. V was pared by 6 bases and J by 4 bases, with 10 bases of the junction left unmatched. From germline, CDR1 is MNHEY and CDR2 SMNVEV (reference sequence). The CDR3 totals 16 residues. The CDR3 here is CASRTIAGGPGETQYF. The CDR3 nucleotides read TGTGCCAGCAGAACTATAGCGGGGGGGCCGGGAGAGACCCAGTACTTC.

The chain has TRBV5-6 and TRBJ2-7; 8 nucleotides align to TRBD1. Germline V gene data show CDR1 as SGHDT and CDR2 as YYEEEE. V dropped 5 bases and J dropped 1; count of bases not matched to a gene: 8. This CDR3 comprises 15 residues. CDR3: CASRSTDRDSYEQYV. The DNA of the CDR3 is TGTGCCAGCAGATCAACGGACAGGGATTCCTACGAGCAGTACGTC.

This clone has just one count. J is TRBJ2-2 and V is TRBV29-1; D is uncertain. V was cut by 6 bases and J by 1 base, with 6 bases left in between. The CDR3 is 12 amino acids. CDR1 is SQVTM and CDR2 is ANQGSEA in the germline V gene. CDR3 protein: CSVQENTGELFF. CDR3 DNA sequence: TGCAGCGTCCAGGAGAACACCGGGGAGCTGTTTTTT.

This sequence joins TRBV7-9 and TRBJ1-1; D uncertain. Germline loops: CDR1 SEHNR, CDR2 FQNEAQ (reference sequence). The CDR3 is 14 amino acids. V gave up 1 base and J gave up 1 base, with 7 bases separating them. Here the CDR3 reads CASSLGGENTEAFF. The CDR3 DNA reads TGTGCCAGCAGCTTAGGCGGGGAGAACACTGAAGCTTTCTTT.

This chain uses TRBV12-5 with TRBJ1-6; a possible D gene is TRBD1 (5 bases). The CDR3 loop spans 14 amino acids. The germline V gene encodes CDR1 LGHNT and CDR2 FRNRAP. The germline V and J ends were trimmed by 4 bases and 7 bases, with 11 bases remaining between them. As DNA, the CDR3 is TGTGCTAGTGGTTACGGGGGGGGAAATTCACCCCTCCACTTT. Translation: CASGYGGGNSPLHF. Filled out from reference TRBV12-5 and TRBJ1-6, the complete variable domain reads DARVTQTPRHKVTEMGQEVTMRCQPILGHNTVFWYRQTMMQGLELLAYFRNRAPLDDSGMPKDRFSAEMPDATLATLKIQPSEPRDSAVYFCASGYGGGNSPLHFGNGTRLTVT.

This clone was detected only a few times. This chain links TRBV6-5 with TRBJ1-1; 9 positions match TRBD1. Losses at the gene ends were 11 bases for V and 3 bases for J; bases not matched to a gene: 7. The CDR3 loop spans 13 amino acids. The germline V gene encodes CDR1 MNHEY and CDR2 SVGAGI. CDR3 sequence (DNA): TGTGCCTCAGAGACAGGGGGTGACACTGAAGCTTTCTTT. Encoded protein: CASETGGDTEAFF.

The CDR3 loop is CASSVGTSGGIQETQYF. CDR3 bases: TGTGCCAGCAGCGTGGGGACTAGCGGGGGTATCCAAGAGACCCAGTACTTC. The genes are TRBV9 and TRBJ2-5; 14 nucleotides agree with TRBD2. The CDR3 is made up of 17 amino acids. Germline lookup yields CDR1 SGDLS and CDR2 YYNGEE. V shed 2 bases, J shed 1 base, and the junction held 4 bases outside the gene matches.

V gene TRBV5-1 combines with J gene TRBJ1-1, with D tentatively TRBD1 (6 bases). Trimming left V 3 bases short and J 6 bases short, with 15 bases between. Germline V CDR1 and CDR2: SGHRS, YFSETQ. The CDR3 contains 14 residues. The CDR3 DNA reads TGCGCCAGCAGCTGGGAACAGGGTTCAGCTGAAGCTTTCTTT. This translates into CASSWEQGSAEAFF. The variable domain in full, completed from reference TRBV5-1 and TRBJ1-1, reads KAGVTQTPRYLIKTRGQQVTLSCSPISGHRSVSWYQQTPGQGLQFLFEYFSETQRNKGNFPGRFSGRQFSNSRSEMNVSTLELGDSALYLCASSWEQGSAEAFFGQGTRLTVV.

J is TRBJ1-5 and V is TRBV7-9; no clear D. V lost 1 base to trimming and J lost 3 bases, with 4 bases between them. This CDR3 comprises 13 residues. Germline V CDR1 and CDR2: SEHNR, FQNEAQ (reference sequence). The CDR3 DNA reads TGTGCCAGCAGCTTAGGACACAATCAGCCCCAGCATTTT. As protein: CASSLGHNQPQHF.

This chain joins TRBV9 and TRBJ1-2; tentatively, D is TRBD1 (5 bases). The V end lost 2 bases, the J end lost 5 bases, and 10 bases lay between the germline ends. Germline V CDR1 and CDR2: SGDLS, YYNGEE. The CDR3 is 13 residues long. The CDR3 DNA reads TGTGCCAGCAGCGTCACCCCAGGGTATGGCTACACCTTC. This codes for CASSVTPGYGYTF.

This clone was recorded once. The chain joins TRBV9 to TRBJ1-6; TRBD1 aligns across 9 bases. Trimming took 3 bases from V and 7 from J; bases not matched to a gene: 2. CDR1 is SGDLS and CDR2 is YYNGEE in the germline V gene. The CDR3 extends over 14 amino acids. The CDR3 coding sequence is TGTGCCAGCAGCGGAGGACAGGGGAATTCACCCCTCCACTTT. Amino acid sequence: CASSGGQGNSPLHF.

This sequence joins TRBV7-2 and TRBJ1-6; TRBD1 aligns across 7 bases. CDR1 and CDR2 (germline): SGHTA, FQGNSA. V gave up 3 bases and J gave up 10 bases; unmatched junction bases: 6. This CDR3 comprises 14 residues. The CDR3 sequence is CASSFQQGTSPLHF. In nucleotides, the CDR3 is TGTGCCAGCAGCTTCCAACAGGGGACCTCACCCCTCCACTTT.

This clone occurred a few times. V and J are TRBV2 and TRBJ2-1; no definite D call. Germline V CDR1 and CDR2: SNHLY, FYNNEI. V lost 9 bases and J 0 bases, leaving 9 bases between the germline ends. CDR3 length: 13 residues. CDR3 sequence (DNA): TGTGCCAGTAACAGTGCCTCCTACAATGAGCAGTTCTTC. As protein: CASNSASYNEQFF.

This chain joins TRBV9 and TRBJ1-2, with TRBD1 matching over 8 bases. Unmatched junction bases numbered 5, after V lost 4 bases and J lost 3 bases. Per the germline V gene, CDR1 is SGDLS and CDR2 is YYNGEE. CDR3 length: 14 amino acids. CDR3 loop: CASSTKTGDYGYTF. Written as DNA, the CDR3 is TGTGCCAGCAGCACAAAGACAGGGGACTATGGCTACACCTTC.

This clone was recorded only once. This chain uses TRBV9 with TRBJ1-1; 7 nucleotides match TRBD1. The V segment lost 0 bases and the J segment 5 bases; nucleotides outside the gene matches: 4. The CDR3 runs to 14 residues. Germline V lookup: CDR1 SGDLS, CDR2 YYNGEE. CDR3 bases: TGTGCCAGCAGCGTAGAACAGGGGAATACTGAAGCTTTCTTT. As protein: CASSVEQGNTEAFF.

This chain joins TRBV5-1 and TRBJ2-1; D ambiguous. Germline values: CDR1 SGHRS, CDR2 YFSETQ. The CDR3 length is 16 residues. V dropped 4 bases and J dropped 7 bases, with 21 bases sitting between them. This CDR3 is CASSPFAAPVQNEQFF. CDR3 in DNA: TGCGCCAGCAGCCCGTTTGCGGCTCCAGTACAAAATGAGCAGTTCTTC.

The chain has TRBV27 and TRBJ1-6, with 7 bases lining up with TRBD1. The CDR3 sequence is 15 residues long. V shed 6 bases, J shed 9 bases, and the junction held 11 bases outside the gene matches. Germline V CDR1 and CDR2: MNHEY, SMNVEV (reference sequence). In DNA form, the CDR3 reads TGTGCCAGCAGAGCCCGACGGGACAGTTTTTCACCCCTCCACTTT. It is translated as CASRARRDSFSPLHF.

This clone was detected a few times. The rearrangement joins TRBV5-6 to TRBJ1-3; D not certain. This CDR3 comprises 14 residues. CDR1 SGHDT and CDR2 YYEEEE come from the germline V gene. Trimming left V 1 base short and J 0 bases short, with 5 bases between. The chain's CDR3 is CASSLRSSGNTIYF. The CDR3 coding sequence is TGTGCCAGCAGCTTGCGGAGCTCTGGAAACACCATATATTTT.

Only one count was recorded for this clone. This chain links TRBV11-2 with TRBJ1-5; TRBD1 is a possible D gene (5 bases). V dropped 3 bases and J dropped 0 bases, with 9 bases sitting between them. The germline CDR1 and CDR2 sequences are SGHAT and FQNNGV. This CDR3 has 15 residues. The CDR3 region is CASSLGQYSNQPQHF. The CDR3 nucleotides are TGTGCCAGCAGCTTGGGGCAATATAGCAATCAGCCCCAGCATTTT.

The gene calls are TRBV18 and TRBJ1-3; 7 nucleotides line up with TRBD1. The germline CDR1 and CDR2 sequences are KGHSH and LQKENI. The trim removed 6 bases at V and 2 bases at J, leaving 1 base unmatched. CDR3 size: 13 residues. CDR3 in amino acids: CASSTGAGNTIYF. In nucleotides, the CDR3 is TGTGCCAGCTCCACAGGGGCTGGAAACACCATATATTTT.

This chain joins TRBV15 and TRBJ1-2, with D perhaps TRBD1 (5 bases). V was trimmed by 0 bases and J by 4 bases, leaving 12 bases between them. The CDR3 length is 15 residues. Germline lookup yields CDR1 LNHNV and CDR2 YYDKDF (reference sequence). The CDR3, as DNA: TGTGCCACCAGCAGAGAAAAGGGGAAGGGCTATGGCTACACCTTC. Protein: CATSREKGKGYGYTF.

This clone is categorized as large. The V call is TRBV5-6, the J call TRBJ1-2, with 7 bases that match TRBD1. The CDR3 consists of 15 residues. J lost 6 bases, V lost 0 bases, and 8 bases had no gene match. Germline loops: CDR1 SGHDT, CDR2 YYEEEE. Written as DNA, the CDR3 is TGTGCCAGCAGCTTGGATTGGGACAGCGGAGATGGCTACACCTTC. This codes for CASSLDWDSGDGYTF.